This TCR beta chain was identified during a study of blood T cell repertoires in COVID-19 (TCRdb year 2020). For the study in its entirety: Samples from collaborators originated in the United States, Italy and Spain and spanned both the acute and convalescent phases of COVID-19. The material from the prospective study consisted of cDNA or gDNA derived from T cells, B-cell-depleted T cells, or PBMCs. Subjects who had been exposed to COVID-19, were actively infected with it, or had recovered from it provided the deeply sampled blood TCRbeta repertoires that made up the dataset. The repertoires were made available in a free public database intended to serve as a resource for research on the immune response to SARS-CoV-2. The samples were drawn from the first 160 participants of the ongoing ImmuneRACE study and from roughly 1,300 subjects provided by 6 global collaborators. Nearly every sample came with metadata listing a de-identified subject ID, COVID-19 status, age in years and sex. HLA class I and class II types, where available, came from metadata supplied by the sample provider rather than from assay-based typing.

Between the V and J ends, shortened by 0 bases and 0 bases respectively, the junction contains 12 bases. CDR1 and CDR2 were assigned from the germline V gene as SGHDT and YYEEEE. From the cysteine up to the phenylalanine, the CDR3 has a length of 16 residues. The entry retains the CDR3 DNA only, 48 bases that are in frame from base 1. The paper as a whole reports these results and caveats: Clinical and demographic metadata were provided uncurated, with the amount varying by source and participant.

TCRbeta CDR3 regions were amplified from genomic DNA by means of the immunoSEQ Assay, a bias-controlled multiplex PCR. Per the original workflow: Nucleated cell counts per sample were estimated from amplification of reference gene primers within the assay. To quantify the absolute abundance of each unique TCRbeta CDR3 rearrangement, sequence reads were collapsed and filtered. For each sample, productive Simpson clonality was calculated by taking the square root of Simpson's diversity index across productive rearrangements. This is the immuneACCESS table as TCRdb keeps it, with only in-frame sequences that have V and J called. A part of the clones is gone; compared with another copy, unresolved V genes explain less than half, and the rest is unexplained. The V and J calls and clone size were taken over from that table, and D and trimming were inferred from the DNA. The sample contains about 300,000 clones, around 85% of them found a single time. The ten largest clonotypes hold 1.9% of the sample.

Enrolling through a virtual design, the prospective study's participants ranged in age from roughly 18 to 90 years and lived across roughly 23 United States geographic areas. Cohort assignment in the prospective study relied on participant-reported clinical history from a screening survey and a study questionnaire. A participant counted as exposed if, within 2 weeks of entering the study, that participant had been in contact with someone who had a PCR-confirmed or clinician-diagnosed COVID-19 case. Each participant in the prospective study had whole blood, serum and a nasopharyngeal or oropharyngeal swab collected by mobile phlebotomists. Prospective study participants could optionally give additional blood draws and questionnaires over a roughly two-month period. Before DNA extraction, blood samples from the prospective study were shipped at room temperature or frozen. In the case of this clone: The clone's antigen remains unknown. No quality values exist for individual bases; no much larger clone is one base distant.

The chain couples TRBV5-6 to TRBJ1-1, and TRBD1 may be the D gene, going by 5 matching bases. This receptor was obtained from a woman in her twenties or thirties who had been exposed to COVID-19. Sequencing input: PBMCs or T cells enriched from blood (not recorded which). The CDR3 reads CASSLDQTAMNTEAFF. At the DNA level, the sequence is TGTGCCAGCAGCTTGGATCAGACAGCCATGAACACTGAAGCTTTCTTT.